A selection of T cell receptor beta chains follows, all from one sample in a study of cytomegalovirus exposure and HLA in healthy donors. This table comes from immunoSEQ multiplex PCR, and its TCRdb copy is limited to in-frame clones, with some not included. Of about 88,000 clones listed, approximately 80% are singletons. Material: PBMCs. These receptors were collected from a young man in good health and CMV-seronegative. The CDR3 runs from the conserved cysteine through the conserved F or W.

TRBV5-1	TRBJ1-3	CASSPGTELYTIYF
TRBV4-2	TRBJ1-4	CASSQAQTNEKLFF
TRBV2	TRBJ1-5	CASSDAGGDQPQHF
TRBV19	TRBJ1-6	CASIDRSSYNSPLHF
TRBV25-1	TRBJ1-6	CASSDLQGANSPLHF
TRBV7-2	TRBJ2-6	CASSLGGTGIMSGANVLTF
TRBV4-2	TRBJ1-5	CASSQEGQGNLGQPQHF
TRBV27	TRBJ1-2	CASTRTGTGGYISYGYTF
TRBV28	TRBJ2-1	CASSLPSSGGSYNEQFF
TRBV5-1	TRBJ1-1	CASSTQGSNTEAFF
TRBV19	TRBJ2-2	CASSTDRGPVGELFF
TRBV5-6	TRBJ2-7	CASSTSSRGFSYEQYF
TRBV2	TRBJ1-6	CASSEIGEGQGFHF
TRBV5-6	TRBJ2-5	CASSLVQGWVFNQETQYF
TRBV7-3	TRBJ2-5	CASSLTPDRGKETQYF
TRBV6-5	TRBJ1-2	CASRSGQGNYGYTF
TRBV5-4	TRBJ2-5	CASSLWDRAQETQYF
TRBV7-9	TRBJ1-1	CASTPGLWNTEAFF
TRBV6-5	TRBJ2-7	CASSSRGGGSYEQYF
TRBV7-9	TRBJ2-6	CASSLAGQSYSGANVLTF
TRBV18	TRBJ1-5	CASSPDRDRHQPQHF
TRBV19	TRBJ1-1	CASSGQRNTEAFF
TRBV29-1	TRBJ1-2	CSVAGTGNYGYTF
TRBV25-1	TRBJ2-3	CASSEVRAGARTDTQYF
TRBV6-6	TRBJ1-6	CASSYGGSNSPLHF
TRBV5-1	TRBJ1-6	CASSLAEEGFSYNSPLHF
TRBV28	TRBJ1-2	CASSYRGRGYTF
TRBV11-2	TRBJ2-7	CASSLQVASSYEQYF
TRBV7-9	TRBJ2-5	CASSLGTGGLQETQYF
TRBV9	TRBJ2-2	CASSYRDANTGELFF
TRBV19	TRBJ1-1	CASSGRDTNTEAFF